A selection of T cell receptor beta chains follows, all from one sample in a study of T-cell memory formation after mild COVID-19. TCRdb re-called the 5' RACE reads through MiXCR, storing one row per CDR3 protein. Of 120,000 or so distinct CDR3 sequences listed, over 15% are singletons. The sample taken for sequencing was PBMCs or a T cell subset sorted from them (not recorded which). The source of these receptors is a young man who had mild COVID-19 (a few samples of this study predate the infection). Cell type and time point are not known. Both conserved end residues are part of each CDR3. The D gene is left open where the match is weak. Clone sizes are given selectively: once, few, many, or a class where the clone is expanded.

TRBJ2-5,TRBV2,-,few,CASSEVRNSGQETQYF
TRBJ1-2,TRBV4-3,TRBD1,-,CASSQEFQGAFGYTF
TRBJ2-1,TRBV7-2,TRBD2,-,CASSSWRLAGGNEQFF
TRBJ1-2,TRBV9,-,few,CASSVGPGPSNYGYTF
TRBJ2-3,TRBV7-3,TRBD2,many,CASSPSGSSTDTQYF
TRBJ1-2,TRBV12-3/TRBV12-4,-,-,CASSRDGNYGYTF
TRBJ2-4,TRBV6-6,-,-,CASSYTWRSLAKNIQYF
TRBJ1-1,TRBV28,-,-,CASSFNGGRNTEAFF
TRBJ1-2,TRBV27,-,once,CASSLGGVDGYTF
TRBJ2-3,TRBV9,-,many,CASSVGIRDRSTDTQYF
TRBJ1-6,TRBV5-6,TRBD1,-,CASSSAPGQTSPLHF
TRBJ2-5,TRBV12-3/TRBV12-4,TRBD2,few,CASNRLAGETQYF